This TCR beta chain was identified during a study of CD8+CD57+ T cells in acquired aplastic anemia. At the level of the study: Average DNA yield from sorted CD4+ and CD8+ cells was 3.2 ug. Notes on the study in general: Sharing between patients and controls was observed for twenty-nine CD8+ CDR3 sequences.

In patients chosen for sequencing, flow cytometry had shown CD8+CD57+ cell expansion. Patients uniformly had severe acquired aplastic anemia. A remark on this clonotype: What it binds is unknown.

The template for TCR beta VDJ and CDR3 sequence profiling was genomic DNA. One entry per CDR3 protein, called by TCRdb with MiXCR from the reads. Of more than 150,000 distinct CDR3 sequences in the sample, roughly 50% were seen once. The CDR3 extends over 14 amino acids. Between the trimmed V and J ends, which lost 7 bases and 0 bases, there was a span of 12 bases. Germline assignment: CDR1 MNHEY and CDR2 SMNVEV (reference sequence). Material: sorted CD4+, CD8+, or CD8+CD57+ T cells (not recorded which) from PBMCs. This chain joins TRBV27 and TRBJ1-1; D not certain. The sequence was collected from a human donor with aplastic anemia. The CDR3 DNA is TGTGCCAGCACTCCCCGGCAGATGAACACTGAAGCTTTCTTT. Translated, it gives CASTPRQMNTEAFF.